This entry lists 30 T cell receptor beta chains sequenced from one sample in a study of T cells after posttransplantation cyclophosphamide. Treatment was busulfan-fludarabine conditioning, a marrow graft, and cyclophosphamide on days +3 and +4. Libraries were prepared by immunoSEQ multiplex PCR; TCRdb keeps only in-frame clonotypes and omits some of them. The table has 17,000 or so clones, roughly 92% seen once. The source was CD4+ T cells sorted from blood, collected after allogeneic stem cell transplant with posttransplant cyclophosphamide. The receptors here all came from a male patient aged 60-69 years who received an allogeneic stem cell transplant from a related donor and was CMV-positive. Certain T cells may be donor cells from the graft.

CDR3 in DNA: TGTGCCTGGAGTCAGGGGGGAGAGACCCAGTACTTC. It specifies CAWSQGGETQYF. This rearrangement joins TRBV30 to TRBJ2-5; possibly TRBD1 for D (7 bases). This CDR3 comprises 12 residues. Looked up from germline, CDR1 is GTSNPN and CDR2 is SVGIG (reference sequence). Trimming took 2 bases from V and 4 from J, leaving 8 bases between them.

The chain has TRBV7-9 and TRBJ2-1, with 12 bases fitting TRBD2. CDR3 length equals 15 residues. V dropped 2 bases and J dropped 5; count of bases not matched to a gene: 1. CDR1 and CDR2 (germline): SEHNR, FQNEAQ (reference sequence). DNA for the CDR3: TGTGCCAGCAGCTTACTAGCGGGGGGGGACAATGAGCAGTTCTTC. Its translation: CASSLLAGGDNEQFF.

This chain links TRBV6-5 with TRBJ2-4; TRBD1 aligns across 7 bases. The CDR3 covers 15 residues. The germline CDR1 and CDR2 sequences are MNHEY and SVGAGI. V shed 8 bases and J 1 base; nucleotides not matched to a gene: 8. CDR3 sequence reads: CASSGTATAKNIQYF. The CDR3, as DNA: TGTGCCAGCTCCGGGACAGCGACCGCCAAAAACATTCAGTACTTC.

The chain uses TRBV28 and TRBJ1-6; 7 positions agree with TRBD1. The germline V gene encodes CDR1 MDHEN and CDR2 SYDVKM. Trimming at V came to 5 bases and at J to 7 bases, leaving 14 bases not matched to a gene. CDR3 length equals 17 residues. The CDR3 DNA sequence: TGTGCCAGCAGTCGTGACAGGGCCGCCATTAACAATTCACCCCTCCACTTT. The encoded protein is CASSRDRAAINNSPLHF. The full variable domain, with the rest looked up from reference TRBV28 and TRBJ1-6, is DVKVTQSSRYLVKRTGEKVFLECVQDMDHENMFWYRQDPGLGLRLIYFSYDVKMKEKGDIPEGYSVSREKKERFSLILESASTNQTSMYLCASSRDRAAINNSPLHFGNGTRLTVT.

The DNA for the CDR3 is TGTGCCAGCAGTTACTCCGGTGGAGGGAATGAAAAACTGTTTTTT. As protein: CASSYSGGGNEKLFF. The chain links TRBV6-5 to TRBJ1-4; D is undetermined. The CDR3 runs 15 residues. V was pared by 0 bases and J by 5 bases, with 10 bases between. Germline V CDR1 and CDR2: MNHEY, SVGAGI.

The rearrangement joins TRBV5-1 to TRBJ1-6, with TRBD1 matching over 7 bases. In germline, CDR1 is SGHRS, CDR2 YFSETQ. CDR3 size: 15 residues. V lost 0 bases to trimming and J lost 9 bases; unmatched junction nucleotides: 6. The CDR3 here is CASSLAGTDFSPLHF. The DNA for the CDR3 is TGCGCCAGCAGCTTGGCTGGGACAGATTTTTCACCCCTCCACTTT.

The chain combines TRBV19 with TRBJ1-5, with a weak D call TRBD1 (6 bases). The CDR3 is 16 amino acids. Germline loops: CDR1 LNHDA, CDR2 SQIVND (reference sequence). V was pared by 5 bases and J by 0 bases, with 14 bases between. DNA of the CDR3: TGTGCCAGTAGTGTCCGGGACACTTATAGCAATCAGCCCCAGCATTTT. It is translated as CASSVRDTYSNQPQHF.

The chain uses TRBV7-3 and TRBJ2-1; 8 nucleotides agree with TRBD2. V shed 2 bases, J shed 8 bases, and the junction held 8 bases outside the gene matches. CDR3 length: 15 amino acids. Germline CDR1 reads SGHTA; CDR2 reads FQGTGA. In DNA, the CDR3 is TGTGCCAGCAGCTTAGTCCGGGGGGGCCGGGATGAGCAGTTCTTC. Its translation is CASSLVRGGRDEQFF.

The J gene is TRBJ2-5, the V gene TRBV5-1, with TRBD1 matching over 8 bases. CDR3 length: 14 residues. V lost 4 bases to trimming and J lost 5 bases; unmatched junction nucleotides: 7. Germline V CDR1 and CDR2: SGHRS, YFSETQ. Here the CDR3 reads CASSIGQGYETQYF. The CDR3 region has the DNA TGCGCCAGCAGCATCGGACAGGGATACGAGACCCAGTACTTC.

This chain joins TRBV6-1 and TRBJ1-1; TRBD1 matches at 8 bases. V trimming: 6 bases; J trimming: 5 bases; junction bases outside the gene matches: 8. Germline lookup yields CDR1 MNHNS and CDR2 SASEGT. There are 14 residues in the CDR3. As DNA, the CDR3 is TGTGCCAGCAGGTACGGACAGGGAGTTACTGAAGCTTTCTTT. It yields the protein CASRYGQGVTEAFF.

The chain joins TRBV18 to TRBJ1-3, with TRBD1 matching over 7 bases. V shed 1 base, J shed 0 bases, and the junction held 0 bases outside the gene matches. CDR3 length: 15 amino acids. Per the germline V gene, CDR1 is KGHSH and CDR2 is LQKENI. CDR3 loop: CASSPRDSSGNTIYF. CDR3 DNA: TGTGCCAGCTCACCACGGGACAGCTCTGGAAACACCATATATTTT. The variable domain in full, completed from reference TRBV18 and TRBJ1-3, reads NAGVMQNPRHLVRRRGQEARLRCSPMKGHSHVYWYRQLPEEGLKFMVYLQKENIIDESGMPKERFSAEFPKEGPSILRIQQVVRGDSAAYFCASSPRDSSGNTIYFGEGSWLTVV.

V is TRBV6-5 and J is TRBJ2-7; the D gene is possibly TRBD1 (5 bases). Germline V gene data show CDR1 as MNHEY and CDR2 as SVGAGI. The CDR3 loop spans 14 amino acids. The V end lost 5 bases, the J end lost 3 bases, and 14 bases lay between the germline ends. The CDR3 nucleotides read TGTGCCAGCAGTACGGACATCTGGAGCTACGAGCAGTACTTC. It encodes CASSTDIWSYEQYF.

This clone was seen only once. The chain is built from TRBV9 and TRBJ2-2; 7 nucleotides match TRBD2. The germline V gene encodes CDR1 SGDLS and CDR2 YYNGEE. V trimming: 3 bases; J trimming: 0 bases; junction bases outside the gene matches: 5. The length of the CDR3 is 16 residues. The CDR3 DNA follows: TGTGCCAGCAGCGCCCTAGCGGCCCCGAACACCGGGGAGCTGTTTTTT. Protein: CASSALAAPNTGELFF.

The chain carries TRBV9 and TRBJ2-7; D is ambiguous. The CDR3 is 14 amino acids. Trimming left V 0 bases short and J 4 bases short, with 11 bases between. CDR1 and CDR2 from the germline V gene are SGDLS and YYNGEE. In nucleotides, the CDR3 is TGTGCCAGCAGCGTAGACTACCAGAGGTACGAGCAGTACTTC. Translation gives CASSVDYQRYEQYF.

This chain links TRBV10-2 with TRBJ2-2; D is possibly TRBD2 (7 bases). The CDR3 contains 16 residues. The V and J ends lost 0 bases and 4 bases respectively, with 12 bases between them. Germline V gene data show CDR1 as WSHSY and CDR2 as SAAADI. The CDR3 is CASSESLGGATGELFF. DNA of the CDR3: TGCGCCAGCAGTGAGTCTCTTGGGGGGGCCACCGGGGAGCTGTTTTTT.

The rearrangement joins TRBV9 to TRBJ1-1; TRBD1 aligns across 9 bases. The CDR3 contains 16 residues. The germline V gene has CDR1 SGDLS and CDR2 YYNGEE. V lost 0 bases and J lost 4; bases outside the gene matches: 7. CDR3 DNA sequence: TGTGCCAGCAGCGTAGCCGGACAGGGGTTGGGCACTGAAGCTTTCTTT. It specifies CASSVAGQGLGTEAFF. Complete variable domain (other parts from reference TRBV9 and TRBJ1-1): DSGVTQTPKHLITATGQRVTLRCSPRSGDLSVYWYQQSLDQGLQFLIQYYNGEERAKGNILERFSAQQFPDLHSELNLSSLELGDSALYFCASSVAGQGLGTEAFFGQGTRLTVV.

The V gene is TRBV5-5, the J gene TRBJ2-2; 8 bases agree with TRBD2. V shed 4 bases, J shed 5 bases, and the junction held 10 bases outside the gene matches. Germline V gives CDR1 SGHKS, CDR2 YYEKEE (reference sequence). This CDR3 spans 16 amino acids. The chain's CDR3 is CASSPRGGGRTGELFF. The CDR3 DNA sequence: TGTGCCAGCAGCCCCCGGGGGGGAGGTAGGACCGGGGAGCTGTTTTTT.

The rearrangement links TRBV7-3 to TRBJ1-2, with 9 bases fitting TRBD1. The CDR3 runs to 16 residues. Per germline, CDR1 SGHTA and CDR2 FQGTGA. V trimming: 5 bases; J trimming: 2 bases; junction bases outside the gene matches: 9. The CDR3 nucleotides read TGTGCCAGCAGCAAAGAACCGGGACAGGGAAACTATGGCTACACCTTC. Protein: CASSKEPGQGNYGYTF.

The CDR3 protein is CASSYSGLQETQYF. The CDR3 nucleotides read TGTGCCAGCAGTTACTCGGGACTTCAAGAGACCCAGTACTTC. V is TRBV6-5 and J is TRBJ2-5; D possibly corresponds to TRBD2 (6 bases). The germline V and J ends were trimmed by 0 bases and 2 bases, with 7 bases remaining between them. Germline V gene sequence: CDR1 MNHEY, CDR2 SVGAGI. This CDR3 has 14 amino acids.

Note on this clone: The same CDR3 arises from other DNA sequences in this sample as well. The chain links TRBV28 to TRBJ1-1, with unresolved D. Germline assignment: CDR1 MDHEN and CDR2 SYDVKM. The CDR3 is made up of 14 amino acids. Between the trimmed V and J ends, which lost 7 bases and 2 bases, there was a span of 14 bases. The CDR3 sequence is CASTRGGSNTEAFF. The CDR3 region has the DNA TGTGCCAGCACTAGAGGCGGTAGTAACACTGAAGCTTTCTTT. Filled out from reference TRBV28 and TRBJ1-1, the complete variable domain reads DVKVTQSSRYLVKRTGEKVFLECVQDMDHENMFWYRQDPGLGLRLIYFSYDVKMKEKGDIPEGYSVSREKKERFSLILESASTNQTSMYLCASTRGGSNTEAFFGQGTRLTVV.

J is TRBJ1-1 and V is TRBV5-5, with D possibly matching TRBD1 (6 bases). The CDR3 loop spans 15 amino acids. The V end lost 1 base, the J end lost 5 bases, and 15 bases lay between the germline ends. The germline gives CDR1 SGHKS, CDR2 YYEKEE (reference sequence). CDR3 in DNA: TGTGCCAGCAGCTTGATACCAGGGGTGGGGACTGAAGCTTTCTTT. This translates into CASSLIPGVGTEAFF. Based on the CDR3 plus reference TRBV5-5 and TRBJ1-1, the full variable domain is DAGVTQSPTHLIKTRGQQVTLRCSPISGHKSVSWYQQVLGQGPQFIFQYYEKEERGRGNFPDRFSARQFPNYSSELNVNALLLGDSALYLCASSLIPGVGTEAFFGQGTRLTVV.

This clone was recorded only once. V is TRBV21-1 and J is TRBJ1-2; the listed D gene, TRBD1, was not tested against the DNA. TRBV21-1 is described as a pseudogene. The CDR3 is 12 amino acids. The CDR3 loop is CASRSNRDGYTF. The DNA for the CDR3 is TGTGCCAGCAGGAGTAACAGGGATGGCTACACCTTC.

The rearrangement joins TRBV9 to TRBJ2-7, with TRBD1 matching over 9 bases. J was trimmed by 2 bases and V by 3 bases; bases with no gene match: 3. The CDR3 is 14 amino acids. CDR1 is SGDLS, CDR2 YYNGEE, per germline. The CDR3 sequence: CASSEGTGTYEQYF. DNA of the CDR3: TGTGCCAGCAGCGAAGGGACAGGGACCTACGAGCAGTACTTC.

This clone showed up just once. The chain recombines TRBV7-6 with TRBJ2-3; TRBD2 matches 14 bases. Trimming removed 1 base from V and 7 bases from J; junction bases left unmatched: 4. Germline assignment: CDR1 SGHVS and CDR2 FNYEAQ. The length of the CDR3 is 16 residues. The CDR3 is CASSLEGTSGGNTQYF. CDR3 coding DNA: TGTGCCAGCAGCTTAGAAGGGACTAGCGGGGGAAATACGCAGTATTTT.

The CDR3 bases are TGTGCCAGCAGTGGCGGAGCTAACTATGGCTACACCTTC. As protein: CASSGGANYGYTF. The rearrangement links TRBV6-1 to TRBJ1-2, with no clear D. The V end lost 4 bases, the J end lost 0 bases, and 6 bases lay between the germline ends. CDR1 and CDR2 from the germline V gene are MNHNS and SASEGT. CDR3 size: 13 residues.

With regard to this clone: At the DNA level, this CDR3 is encoded by other sequences in the same sample as well. The chain carries TRBV14 and TRBJ2-2; 7 bases are a match to TRBD1. Germline CDR1 and CDR2: SGHDN and FVKESK. The trim removed 4 bases at V and 0 bases at J, leaving 5 bases unmatched. The CDR3 contains 16 residues. The DNA for the CDR3 is TGTGCCAGCAGCCCCCGGACAGGTGCGAACACCGGGGAGCTGTTTTTT. It specifies CASSPRTGANTGELFF.

The J gene is TRBJ1-4, the V gene TRBV4-2; D call uncertain. Trimming stripped 3 bases from V and 0 bases from J, with 11 bases between. From germline, CDR1 is LGHNA and CDR2 YNFKEQ. This CDR3 is 16 amino acids long. This chain's CDR3 is CASSQPAGATNEKLFF. The CDR3 DNA follows: TGTGCCAGCAGCCAGCCCGCAGGTGCAACTAATGAAAAACTGTTTTTT.

V usage is TRBV28 and J usage is TRBJ1-2; tentative D call: TRBD1 (6 bases). The V end lost 7 bases, the J end lost 6 bases, and 15 bases lay between the germline ends. This CDR3 has 13 residues. Germline CDR1 MDHEN, CDR2 SYDVKM. This CDR3 is CASTFRGRNGYTF. The DNA for the CDR3 is TGTGCCAGCACCTTCAGGGGAAGGAATGGCTACACCTTC.

V gene TRBV6-4 combines with J gene TRBJ2-2; D remains unclear. V was shortened by 2 bases and J by 3 bases, with 13 bases between the two germline ends. The CDR3 is made up of 16 amino acids. From germline, CDR1 is MRHNA and CDR2 SNTAGT. The CDR3 bases are TGTGCCAGCAGTGACCCCCTGCAGGCCGACACCGGGGAGCTGTTTTTT. Protein: CASSDPLQADTGELFF.

The gene calls are TRBV9 and TRBJ2-1, with 13 bases fitting TRBD2. This CDR3 spans 15 amino acids. Trimming took 3 bases from V and 5 from J; bases not matched to a gene: 2. CDR1 and CDR2 from the germline V gene are SGDLS and YYNGEE. This CDR3 reads CASSGLAGGHNEQFF. CDR3 sequence (DNA): TGTGCCAGCAGCGGACTAGCGGGGGGCCACAATGAGCAGTTCTTC.